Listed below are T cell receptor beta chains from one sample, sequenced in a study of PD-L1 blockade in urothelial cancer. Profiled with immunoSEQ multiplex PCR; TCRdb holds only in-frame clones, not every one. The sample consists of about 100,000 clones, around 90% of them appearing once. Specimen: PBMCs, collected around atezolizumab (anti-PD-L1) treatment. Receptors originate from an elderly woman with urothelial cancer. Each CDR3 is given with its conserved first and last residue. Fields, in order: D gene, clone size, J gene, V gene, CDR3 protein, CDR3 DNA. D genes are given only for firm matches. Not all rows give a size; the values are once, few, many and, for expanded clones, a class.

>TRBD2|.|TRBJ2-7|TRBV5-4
CASSLGGLAGGPAIGYF
TGTGCCAGCAGCTTGGGGGGGCTAGCGGGAGGTCCTGCTATTGGGTACTTC
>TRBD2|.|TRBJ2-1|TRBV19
CASSRGLALSLSSYNEQFF
TGTGCCAGTAGTCGAGGACTAGCGCTTTCGTTAAGCTCCTACAATGAGCAGTTCTTC
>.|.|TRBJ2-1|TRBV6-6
CASSYVGDEQFF
TGTGCCAGCAGTTACGTCGGAGATGAGCAGTTCTTC
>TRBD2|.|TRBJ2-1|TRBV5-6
CASSLVLRLAGDNEQFF
TGTGCCAGCAGCTTGGTTCTTCGCCTAGCGGGAGACAATGAGCAGTTCTTC
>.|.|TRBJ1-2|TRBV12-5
CASGLGQDLYGYTF
TGTGCTAGTGGTTTGGGACAGGACTTATATGGCTACACCTTC
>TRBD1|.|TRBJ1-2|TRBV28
CASTEGTAYGYTF
TGTGCCAGCACGGAAGGGACAGCCTATGGCTACACCTTC
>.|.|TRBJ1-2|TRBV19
CASSMEGALYGYTF
TGTGCCAGTAGTATGGAGGGTGCTTTATATGGCTACACCTTC
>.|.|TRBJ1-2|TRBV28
CASSFRGNYGYTF
TGTGCCAGCAGTTTCCGGGGGAACTATGGCTACACCTTC
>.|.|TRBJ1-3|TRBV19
CASTKQGDYGNTIYF
TGTGCCAGCACAAAACAGGGAGATTATGGAAACACCATATATTTT
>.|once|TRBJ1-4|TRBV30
CAWRGAGAANEKLFF
TGTGCCTGGAGGGGGGCGGGGGCTGCTAATGAAAAACTGTTTTTT
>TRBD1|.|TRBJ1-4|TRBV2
CASSLQGATNEKLFF
TGTGCCAGCAGCTTACAGGGGGCTACTAATGAAAAACTGTTTTTT
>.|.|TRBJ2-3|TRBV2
CASKLNGLAWYF
TGTGCCAGCAAGCTGAATGGGTTAGCGTGGTATTTT
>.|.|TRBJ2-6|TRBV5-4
CASSLLGANVLTF
TGTGCCAGCAGCTTGCTGGGGGCCAACGTCCTGACTTTC
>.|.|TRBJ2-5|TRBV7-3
CASSPDYHGETQYF
TGTGCCAGCAGCCCCGACTATCATGGAGAGACCCAGTACTTC
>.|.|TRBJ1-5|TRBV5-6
CASSLYTSLLRGDVAQHF
TGTGCCAGCAGCCTCTACACCTCCCTTCTGCGGGGCGACGTGGCCCAGCATTTT
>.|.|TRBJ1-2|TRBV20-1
CSASGLYGYTF
TGCAGTGCATCGGGACTCTATGGCTACACCTTC
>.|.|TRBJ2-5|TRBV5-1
CASSPEGAGETQYF
TGCGCCAGCAGCCCGGAGGGGGCCGGAGAGACCCAGTACTTC
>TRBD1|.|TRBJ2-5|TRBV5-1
CASSAQGAGETQYF
TGCGCCAGCAGCGCGCAGGGGGCGGGAGAGACCCAGTACTTC
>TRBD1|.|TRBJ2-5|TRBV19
CGTRGLGGLGTQYF
TGTGGTACTAGGGGGCTAGGTGGCCTCGGGACCCAGTACTTC
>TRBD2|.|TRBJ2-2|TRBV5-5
CASSRRLAGVSGELFF
TGTGCCAGCAGCCGTAGACTAGCGGGAGTCTCCGGGGAGCTGTTTTTT
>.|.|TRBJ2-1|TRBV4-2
CASSQDRNEYNEQFF
TGTGCCAGCAGCCAAGATCGAAACGAGTACAATGAGCAGTTCTTC
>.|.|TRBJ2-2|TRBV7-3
CASSQGSAVAGELFF
TGTGCCAGCAGCCAAGGATCAGCGGTTGCCGGGGAGCTGTTTTTT
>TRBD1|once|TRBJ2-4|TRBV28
CASSFPRTGEEAKNIQYF
TGTGCCAGCAGTTTCCCGCGGACAGGGGAGGAGGCCAAAAACATTCAGTACTTC
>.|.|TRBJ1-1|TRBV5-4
CASSTSTENTEAFF
TGTGCCAGCAGCACTTCGACTGAAAACACTGAAGCTTTCTTT
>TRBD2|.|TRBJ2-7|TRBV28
CASSYPLAGSYEQYF
TGTGCCAGCAGTTATCCCCTAGCGGGGTCCTACGAGCAGTACTTC
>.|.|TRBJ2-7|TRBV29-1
CSVSYLSRVQYEQYF
TGCAGCGTCTCCTACCTCAGCAGGGTACAATACGAGCAGTACTTC
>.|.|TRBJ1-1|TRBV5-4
CASSLGGGADTEAFF
TGTGCCAGCAGCTTGGGAGGGGGAGCGGACACTGAAGCTTTCTTT
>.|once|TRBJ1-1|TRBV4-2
CASSQVSGTNTEAFF
TGTGCCAGCAGCCAAGTAAGCGGGACGAACACTGAAGCTTTCTTT
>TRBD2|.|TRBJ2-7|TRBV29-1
CSVEEGLAGTYEQYF
TGCAGCGTTGAAGAAGGACTAGCGGGAACATACGAGCAGTACTTC
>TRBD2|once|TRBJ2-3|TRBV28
CASSSSGSKTDTQYF
TGTGCCAGCAGTTCCAGCGGGAGTAAGACAGATACGCAGTATTTT
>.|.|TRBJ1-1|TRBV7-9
CASSLQGLDAFF
TGTGCCAGCAGCCTACAGGGATTAGACGCTTTCTTT
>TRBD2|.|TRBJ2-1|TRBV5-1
CASSVTGTSIYNEQFF
TGCGCCAGCAGCGTTACCGGGACTAGCATATACAATGAGCAGTTCTTC
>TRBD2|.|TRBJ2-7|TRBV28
CASSPPGGKSSYEQYF
TGTGCCAGCAGTCCCCCGGGGGGAAAGAGCTCCTACGAGCAGTACTTC
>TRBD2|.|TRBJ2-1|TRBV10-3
CATRRLAPYDEQFF
TGTGCCACCCGCCGACTAGCCCCCTATGATGAGCAGTTCTTC
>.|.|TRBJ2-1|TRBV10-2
CASSEGLPREFF
TGCGCCAGCAGTGAAGGACTGCCCCGGGAGTTCTTC
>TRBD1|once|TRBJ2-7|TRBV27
CASSFHQLDRGYEQYF
TGTGCCAGCAGTTTCCACCAACTGGACAGGGGCTACGAGCAGTACTTC
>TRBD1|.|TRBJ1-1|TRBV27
CASSTTGANTEAFF
TGTGCCAGCAGTACAACAGGGGCGAACACTGAAGCTTTCTTT
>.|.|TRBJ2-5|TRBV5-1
CASHPGSSYQETQYF
TGCGCCAGCCACCCGGGATCCTCGTACCAAGAGACCCAGTACTTC
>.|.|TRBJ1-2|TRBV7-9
CASSLGGRDGYTF
TGTGCCAGCAGCCTGGGGGGGAGGGATGGCTACACCTTC
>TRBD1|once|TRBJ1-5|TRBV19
CASTAGTGGLSTQPQHF
TGTGCCAGTACTGCCGGGACAGGGGGCTTGTCGACTCAGCCCCAGCATTTT
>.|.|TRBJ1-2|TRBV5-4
CASSLAGRDGYTF
TGTGCCAGCAGCTTGGCGGGCAGGGATGGCTACACCTTC
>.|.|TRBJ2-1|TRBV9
CASSVATGATYNEQFF
TGTGCCAGCAGCGTAGCGACGGGAGCTACCTACAATGAGCAGTTCTTC
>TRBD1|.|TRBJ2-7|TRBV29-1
CSVFQGASEQYF
TGCAGCGTTTTTCAGGGGGCAAGTGAGCAGTACTTC
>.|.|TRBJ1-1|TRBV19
CASSIRAGTNTEAFF
TGTGCCAGTAGTATCAGGGCAGGTACGAACACTGAAGCTTTCTTT
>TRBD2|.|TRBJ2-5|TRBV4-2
CASSQGGGGRYQETQYF
TGTGCCAGCAGCCAAGGAGGCGGCGGGAGGTACCAAGAGACCCAGTACTTC
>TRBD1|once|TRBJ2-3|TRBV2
CASRPGQGPYDTQYF
TGTGCCAGCAGACCGGGACAGGGACCCTACGATACGCAGTATTTT
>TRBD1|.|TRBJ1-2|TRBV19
CASLGQARGYTF
TGTGCCTCCCTAGGACAGGCCCGAGGCTACACCTTC
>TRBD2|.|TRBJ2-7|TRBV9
CASSVGLAGVGEQYF
TGTGCCAGCAGCGTAGGGCTAGCGGGAGTTGGCGAGCAGTACTTC
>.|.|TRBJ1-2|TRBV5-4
CASSPGGGLNYGYTF
TGTGCCAGCAGCCCTGGCGGGGGGCTTAACTATGGCTACACCTTC
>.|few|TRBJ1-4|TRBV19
CASSRTAGGNEKLFF
TGTGCCAGTAGTCGGACGGCGGGCGGTAATGAAAAACTGTTTTTT
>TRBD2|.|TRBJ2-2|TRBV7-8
CASSPTSGMRTGELFF
TGTGCCAGCAGCCCAACTAGCGGGATGAGGACCGGGGAGCTGTTTTTT
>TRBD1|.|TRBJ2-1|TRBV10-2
CASSGTGNSNDEQFF
TGCGCCAGCAGTGGGACAGGGAATAGTAACGATGAGCAGTTCTTC
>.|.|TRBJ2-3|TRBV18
CASSPASGSTDTQYF
TGTGCCAGCTCACCGGCCAGCGGAAGCACAGATACGCAGTATTTT
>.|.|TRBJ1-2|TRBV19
CASSIPGLLYGYTF
TGTGCCAGTAGTATCCCTGGTCTACTCTATGGCTACACCTTC